The subject of this entry is one TCR beta chain. The antigen is not known. The data were taken from a study of vaccination effects on CD4 cells after COVID-19. The overall study: Following the second dose by a median of 72 days, the post-vaccine samples were obtained.

In germline, CDR1 is SGHKS, CDR2 YYEKEE (reference sequence). There are 15 residues in the CDR3. V trimming: 4 bases; J trimming: 6 bases; junction bases outside the gene matches: 7. Assay used: immunoSEQ multiplex PCR; TCRdb lists only in-frame clones, some missing. The table has about 35,000 clones, more than 75% seen once. Antigen-specific CD4+ T cells were expanded (with viral peptide pools) by the ViraFEST assay ahead of sequencing. CD4+ T cells were isolated after around ten days of culture. The cohort was immunized with two doses of either the BNT162b2 or mRNA-1273 vaccine. No vaccinee had earlier SARS-CoV-2 infection, and nucleocapsid antibodies were negative. Cultures had half their medium replaced with IL-2 medium on days 3 and 7. Findings and limits, study-wide: In the late period after vaccination, infection- and vaccine-induced clones contracted markedly.

The chain combines TRBV5-5 with TRBJ2-5; 12 bases line up with TRBD2. The specimen was CD4+ T cells from PBMCs cultured with HCoV-NL63 spike peptides, collected after COVID-19 vaccination. This clonotype originated in a human donor who received a COVID-19 vaccine. Some clones in this sample may be carry-over from other donors' samples. CDR3 in DNA: TGTGCCAGCAGCCCCAGGACTAGCGGGGAACAGACCCAGTACTTC. Residues: CASSPRTSGEQTQYF.